Below, 17 T cell receptor delta chains from the same sample are listed, as sequenced in a study of gamma-delta T cells after stem cell transplantation. TCRdb applied CATT to the RT-PCR reads for clone calling. The profile shows 13,000 or so delta-chain clones, more than 30% of them singletons. Source material: gamma-delta T cells. These receptors were collected from a human donor. It is not recorded whose cells these are; they may come from a transplant donor.

The V and J genes are TRAV29/DV5 and TRDJ1; no firm D call. Trimming pared 0 bases from V and 7 bases from J, leaving 13 bases between. Looked up from germline, CDR1 is NSMFDY and CDR2 is ISSIKDK. CDR3 size: 13 residues. CDR3 amino acids: CAASVVQKGKLIF. CDR3 nucleotide sequence: TGTGCAGCAAGCGTGGTCCAAAAGGGTAAACTCATCTTT.

The gene calls are TRDV2 and TRDJ3; TRDD3 matches at 7 bases. Losses at the gene ends were 3 bases for V and 0 bases for J; bases not matched to a gene: 10. The CDR3 covers 19 residues. Germline V gene lookup returns CDR1 GEAIGNYY and CDR2 EKD. The chain's CDR3 is CACDSWGPQVSWDTRQMFF. As DNA, the CDR3 is TGTGCCTGTGACTCCTGGGGGCCCCAGGTCTCCTGGGACACCCGACAGATGTTTTTC.

This clone was seen only a few times. Other DNA sequences of this sample code for an identical CDR3. V is TRDV2 and J is TRDJ3; 7 bases agree with TRDD3. The V and J ends lost 3 bases and 0 bases, in that order; junction bases with no gene match: 7. Germline V gives CDR1 GEAIGNYY, CDR2 EKD. There are 18 residues in the CDR3. The CDR3 reads CACDLLGTSSWDTRQMFF. The DNA for the CDR3 is TGTGCCTGTGACCTACTGGGGACTAGCTCCTGGGACACCCGACAGATGTTTTTC.

This clone has only a few counts. In the same sample, other DNA sequences code for this CDR3. The V call is TRDV2, the J call TRDJ2; 9 bases are a match to TRDD3. J gave up 5 bases and V 2 bases, and 2 bases lay outside the gene matches. In germline, CDR1 is GEAIGNYY, CDR2 EKD. The CDR3 is 14 amino acids. The CDR3 here is CACDKLGDTAQLFF. The CDR3 nucleotides read TGTGCCTGTGACAAGCTGGGGGATACAGCACAACTCTTCTTT.

This clone was picked up one time. The V gene is TRDV1, the J gene TRDJ1, with 10 nucleotides matching TRDD3. With V trimmed by 1 base and J by 4 bases, 18 bases remained unmatched. Germline V CDR1 and CDR2: TSWWSYY, QGS. The CDR3 contains 20 residues. The CDR3 sequence is CALGEPTTYWGMEVDDKLIF. CDR3 in DNA: TGTGCTCTTGGGGAACCTACAACTTACTGGGGGATGGAAGTGGACGATAAACTCATCTTT.

This clone appeared a few times. In the same sample, other DNA sequences code for this CDR3. V gene TRDV2 combines with J gene TRDJ3; 11 positions match TRDD3. V shed 1 base, J shed 2 bases, and the junction held 3 bases outside the gene matches. Germline V gene lookup returns CDR1 GEAIGNYY and CDR2 EKD. This CDR3 spans 18 amino acids. The CDR3 reads CACDTLLGDTWDTRQMFF. The DNA of the CDR3 is TGTGCCTGTGACACTTTACTGGGGGATACCTGGGACACCCGACAGATGTTTTTC.

This clone was observed a handful of times. The chain joins TRDV1 to TRDJ1, with D possibly TRDD3 on 10 matching bases. V was shortened by 1 base and J by 11 bases, with 41 bases between the two germline ends. Germline loops: CDR1 TSWWSYY, CDR2 QGS. CDR3 size: 22 residues. CDR3 region: CALGEPPFLRRGTGGLEVRLIF. For the CDR3, the DNA is TGTGCTCTTGGGGAACCCCCCTTCCTACGTCGGGGAACTGGGGGATTGGAGGTAAGGCTCATCTTT.

This clone appeared once. The chain joins TRDV2 to TRDJ1; D not resolved. This CDR3 is 18 amino acids long. CDR1 GEAIGNYY and CDR2 EKD come from the germline V gene. Trimming left V 2 bases short and J 0 bases short, with 21 bases between. Here the CDR3 reads CACDIDSYIPHDTDKLIF. In DNA, the CDR3 is TGTGCCTGTGACATCGACTCTTACATCCCCCACGACACCGATAAACTCATCTTT.

The V and J genes are TRDV2 and TRDJ3; 8 bases are shared with TRDD3. Germline trimming cut 6 bases from V and 0 bases from J; bases unmatched to any gene: 15. The CDR3 consists of 20 residues. Germline V CDR1 and CDR2: GEAIGNYY, EKD. The CDR3, as DNA: TGTGCCTGTACGGGTCTACTGGGGGCCCGCAGCTCCTGGGACACCCGACAGATGTTTTTC. Its translation: CACTGLLGARSSWDTRQMFF.

This clone was found a few times. This rearrangement joins TRDV2 to TRDJ3; 7 nucleotides align to TRDD3. The CDR3 contains 17 residues. Germline V CDR1 and CDR2: GEAIGNYY, EKD. Germline trimming cut 0 bases from V and 2 bases from J; bases unmatched to any gene: 3. The CDR3 protein is CACDTIGGTWDTRQMFF. In DNA, the CDR3 is TGTGCCTGTGACACCATTGGGGGAACCTGGGACACCCGACAGATGTTTTTC.

In its sample, this clone was seen a few times. This rearrangement joins TRDV2 to TRDJ3; 7 nucleotides agree with TRDD3. The V segment lost 3 bases and the J segment 0 bases; nucleotides outside the gene matches: 4. The CDR3 contains 17 residues. The germline V gene encodes CDR1 GEAIGNYY and CDR2 EKD. The CDR3 coding sequence is TGTGCCTGTGACTGGGGGACGAGCTCCTGGGACACCCGACAGATGTTTTTC. It codes for CACDWGTSSWDTRQMFF.

This chain uses TRDV2 with TRDJ3, with D possibly being TRDD3 (5 bases). V was cut by 0 bases and J by 0 bases, with 11 bases left in between. Looked up from germline, CDR1 is GEAIGNYY and CDR2 is EKD. CDR3 size: 18 residues. The CDR3 DNA follows: TGTGCCTGTGACACCGCGAAGGGGAGCTCCTGGGACACCCGACAGATGTTTTTC. Translating it yields CACDTAKGSSWDTRQMFF.

The chain uses TRDV1 and TRDJ2; 8 positions agree with TRDD3. CDR1 and CDR2 (germline): TSWWSYY, QGS. This CDR3 is built from 20 residues. Trimming took 2 bases from V and 6 from J; bases not matched to a gene: 20. The CDR3 DNA is TGTGCTCTTGGGGAATCCTCCACTTTTCCGAAAGGGGATACAGCAGCACAACTCTTCTTT. Amino acids: CALGESSTFPKGDTAAQLFF.

On this clone: A clone one base away is much larger, so this may be a read error. The V and J genes are TRDV2 and TRDJ3; 11 bases are shared with TRDD3. Germline values: CDR1 GEAIGNYY, CDR2 EKD. The junction had 5 bases not matched to a gene; V was cut back by 5 bases and J by 0 bases. The CDR3 spans 18 residues. CDR3 region: CACGVLGDSSWDTRQMFF. The CDR3 nucleotides are TGTGCCTGTGGCGTACTGGGGGATAGCTCCTGGGACACCCGACAGATGTTTTTC.

The V call is TRDV2, the J call TRDJ1; no firm D call. Germline values: CDR1 GEAIGNYY, CDR2 EKD. V was shortened by 5 bases and J by 3 bases, with 33 bases between the two germline ends. CDR3 length: 20 residues. This CDR3 reads CACAILSTEVILLHADKLIF. DNA of the CDR3: TGTGCCTGTGCCATCCTTTCCACTGAAGTGATCCTCCTCCACGCCGATAAACTCATCTTT.

This clone was counted a few times. The chain joins TRDV1 to TRDJ1, with 7 bases that match TRDD3. Germline V CDR1 and CDR2: TSWWSYY, QGS. Unmatched junction bases numbered 36, after V lost 5 bases and J lost 0 bases. The CDR3 runs 25 residues. In DNA, the CDR3 is TGTGCTCTTGGGAACCCCCCCGCGTCTCACCGCGAGTTTCTGGGGGCCCTATCTTACACCGATAAACTCATCTTT. The encoded protein is CALGNPPASHREFLGALSYTDKLIF.

Notes on this clone: A read error may produce the germline difference seen at one junction end. This chain links TRDV3 with TRDJ2; 9 bases are a match to TRDD3. Germline lookup yields CDR1 TVYSNPD and CDR2 GDNSRS (reference sequence). CDR3 size: 20 residues. CDR3 residues: CAFMDAFLGGIPLLTAPLFF. The CDR3 nucleotides read TGTGCCTTTATGGACGCCTTCTTGGGGGGGATACCGCTTTTGACAGCACCACTCTTCTTT.